Below are 4 T cell receptor beta chains sequenced from a single sample in a study of blood T cell repertoires in COVID-19. Clones were read by immunoSEQ multiplex PCR, and TCRdb kept only the in-frame ones, dropping some. The table shows 90,000 to 150,000 clones, with over 75% occurring only once. Sample: peripheral blood. The source of these receptors is an elderly man with acute or convalescent COVID-19.

The rearrangement uses TRBV19 and TRBJ1-3; 9 bases agree with TRBD1. The CDR3 totals 18 residues. The junction had 11 bases not matched to a gene; V was cut back by 5 bases and J by 0 bases. Germline V gene data show CDR1 as LNHDA and CDR2 as SQIVND (reference sequence). In DNA, the CDR3 is TGTGCCAGTAGTGGTACAGGGGGCATTCAGAGCTCTGGAAACACCATATATTTT. The encoded protein is CASSGTGGIQSSGNTIYF.

The chain carries TRBV18 and TRBJ1-2; 9 nucleotides line up with TRBD1. Germline V lookup: CDR1 KGHSH, CDR2 LQKENI. There are 15 residues in the CDR3. V was pared by 1 base and J by 8 bases, with 8 bases of the junction left unmatched. The chain's CDR3 is CASSPRDRDSGGYTF. CDR3 sequence (DNA): TGTGCCAGCTCACCACGGGACAGGGACTCGGGAGGCTACACCTTC.

The chain has TRBV9 and TRBJ1-2; 10 bases match TRBD1. With 4 bases clipped from V and 7 bases from J, the junction kept 10 bases outside the gene matches. The CDR3 contains 15 residues. CDR1 and CDR2 from the germline V gene are SGDLS and YYNGEE. The CDR3: CASSRQPGTGVGYTF. For the CDR3, the DNA is TGTGCCAGCAGCAGACAACCCGGGACAGGGGTTGGCTACACCTTC.

The chain carries TRBV27 and TRBJ2-4; D perhaps matches TRBD2 (6 bases). Germline V CDR1 and CDR2: MNHEY, SMNVEV (reference sequence). The CDR3 loop spans 13 amino acids. Trimming shortened V by 7 bases and J by 6 bases, and 13 bases separated the two germline ends. CDR3 sequence reads: CASMFNGGNIQYF. The CDR3, as DNA: TGTGCCAGCATGTTTAACGGGGGAAACATTCAGTACTTC.